Following are 5 T cell receptor beta chains from one sample sequenced in a study of graft-versus-host responses after intestinal transplantation. Profiling relied on immunoSEQ multiplex PCR, and the TCRdb table lists in-frame clones only, not all of them. There are roughly 120,000 clones in the sample; about nine tenths occur only once, and roughly 0.2% lies in the top ten. These TCRs are of unknown antigen specificity. The sample was unstimulated CD4+ T cells sorted from spleen or lymph node cells, taken before intestinal transplant. The receptors originated from a human donor who received an intestinal transplant.

CDR3 DNA sequence: TGTGCCAGCAGTCGGCCCCCCATGGCAGGCAATGAGCAGTTCTTC. Protein product: CASSRPPMAGNEQFF. The chain employs TRBV6-5 and TRBJ2-1, with D unclear. V lost 5 bases to trimming and J lost 6 bases, with 17 bases between them. The CDR3 is made up of 15 amino acids. CDR1 and CDR2 (germline): MNHEY, SVGAGI.

The J gene is TRBJ1-4, the V gene TRBV19, with D uncertain. The CDR3 sequence is 15 residues long. Germline V gene sequence: CDR1 LNHDA, CDR2 SQIVND (reference sequence). Deletions cut 4 bases from V and 0 bases from J, with 9 bases between. The CDR3 nucleotides read TGTGCCAGTAGTACAAGCGCCACAACTAATGAAAAACTGTTTTTT. It yields the protein CASSTSATTNEKLFF.

The gene calls are TRBV5-1 and TRBJ2-2; 8 nucleotides match TRBD1. This CDR3 comprises 16 residues. Trimming took 7 bases from V and 6 from J; bases not matched to a gene: 14. Germline V gives CDR1 SGHRS, CDR2 YFSETQ. In nucleotides, the CDR3 is TGCGCCAGCCGGGGGCAGGGGGCGAATTTGGCCGGGGAGCTGTTTTTT. This encodes CASRGQGANLAGELFF.

The V and J genes are TRBV19 and TRBJ2-3; 10 bases align to TRBD1. Per the germline V gene, CDR1 is LNHDA and CDR2 is SQIVND (reference sequence). The ends lost 7 bases at V and 2 bases at J; junction bases unmatched: 6. This CDR3 contains 15 residues. CDR3 in DNA: TGTGCCAGTAAGGGGGACAGGGGAAACACAGATACGCAGTATTTT. Translated, it gives CASKGDRGNTDTQYF. The full variable domain, completed using reference TRBV19 and TRBJ2-3, is DGGITQSPKYLFRKEGQNVTLSCEQNLNHDAMYWYRQDPGQGLRLIYYSQIVNDFQKGDIAEGYSVSREKKESFPLTVTSAQKNPTAFYLCASKGDRGNTDTQYFGPGTRLTVL.

The CDR3 spells CASSHLAGGLYEQYF. The CDR3 DNA is TGTGCCAGTAGTCACCTAGCGGGGGGTCTCTACGAGCAGTACTTC. The chain employs TRBV19 and TRBJ2-7; TRBD2 agrees at 11 bases. The CDR3 totals 15 residues. CDR1 is LNHDA and CDR2 is SQIVND in the germline V gene (reference sequence). Losses at the gene ends were 5 bases for V and 3 bases for J; bases not matched to a gene: 6.